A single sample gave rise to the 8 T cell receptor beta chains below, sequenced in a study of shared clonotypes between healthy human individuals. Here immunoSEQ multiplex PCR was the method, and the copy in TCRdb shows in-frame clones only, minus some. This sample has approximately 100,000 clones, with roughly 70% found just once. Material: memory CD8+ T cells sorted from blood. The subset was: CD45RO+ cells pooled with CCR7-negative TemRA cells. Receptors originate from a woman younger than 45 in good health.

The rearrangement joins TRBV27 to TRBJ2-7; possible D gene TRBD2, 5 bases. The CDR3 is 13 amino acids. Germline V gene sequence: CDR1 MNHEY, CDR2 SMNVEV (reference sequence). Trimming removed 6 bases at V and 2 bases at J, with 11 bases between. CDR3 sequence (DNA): TGTGCCAGCAGGGGAAATAGCGCCTACGAGCAGTACTTC. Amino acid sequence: CASRGNSAYEQYF.

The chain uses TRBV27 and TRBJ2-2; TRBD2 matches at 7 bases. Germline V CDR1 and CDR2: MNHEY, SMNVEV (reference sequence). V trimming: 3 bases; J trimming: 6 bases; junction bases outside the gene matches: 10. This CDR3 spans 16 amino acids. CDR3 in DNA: TGTGCCAGCAGTTTTGATTCGGGGGGTTGGGCCGGGGAGCTGTTTTTT. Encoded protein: CASSFDSGGWAGELFF.

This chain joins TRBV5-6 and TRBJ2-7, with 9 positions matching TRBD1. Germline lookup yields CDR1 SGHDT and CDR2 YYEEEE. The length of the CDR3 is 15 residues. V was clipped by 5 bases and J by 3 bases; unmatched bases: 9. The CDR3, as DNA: TGTGCCAGCAGTCAGGACAGGGGTCTTTTCTACGAGCAGTACTTC. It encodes CASSQDRGLFYEQYF. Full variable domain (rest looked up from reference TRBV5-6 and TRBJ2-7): DAGVTQSPTHLIKTRGQQVTLRCSPKSGHDTVSWYQQALGQGPQFIFQYYEEEERQRGNFPDRFSGHQFPNYSSELNVNALLLGDSALYLCASSQDRGLFYEQYFGPGTRLTVT.

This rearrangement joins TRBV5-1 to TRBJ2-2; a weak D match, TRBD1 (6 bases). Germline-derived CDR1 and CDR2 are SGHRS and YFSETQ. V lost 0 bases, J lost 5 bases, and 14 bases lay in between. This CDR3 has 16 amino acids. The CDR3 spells CASSLATAGETGELFF. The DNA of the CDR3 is TGCGCCAGCAGCTTGGCCACGGCAGGGGAAACCGGGGAGCTGTTTTTT.

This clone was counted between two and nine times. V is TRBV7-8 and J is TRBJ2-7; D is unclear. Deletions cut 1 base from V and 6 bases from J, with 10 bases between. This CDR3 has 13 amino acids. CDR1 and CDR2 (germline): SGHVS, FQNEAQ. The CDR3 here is CASSLDLELEQYF. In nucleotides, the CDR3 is TGTGCCAGCAGCTTAGATTTGGAACTCGAGCAGTACTTC.

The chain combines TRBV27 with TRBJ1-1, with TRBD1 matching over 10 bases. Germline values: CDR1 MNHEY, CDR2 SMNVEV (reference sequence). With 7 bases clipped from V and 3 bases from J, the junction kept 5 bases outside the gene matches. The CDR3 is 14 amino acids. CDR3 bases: TGTGCCAGCACTTCCGGACAGGGGGACACTGAAGCTTTCTTT. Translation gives CASTSGQGDTEAFF.

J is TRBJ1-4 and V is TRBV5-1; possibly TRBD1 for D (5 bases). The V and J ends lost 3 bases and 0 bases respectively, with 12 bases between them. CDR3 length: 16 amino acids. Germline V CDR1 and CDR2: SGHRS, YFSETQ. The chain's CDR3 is CASSYGPRATNEKLFF. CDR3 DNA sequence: TGCGCCAGCAGCTACGGGCCCAGGGCAACTAATGAAAAACTGTTTTTT.

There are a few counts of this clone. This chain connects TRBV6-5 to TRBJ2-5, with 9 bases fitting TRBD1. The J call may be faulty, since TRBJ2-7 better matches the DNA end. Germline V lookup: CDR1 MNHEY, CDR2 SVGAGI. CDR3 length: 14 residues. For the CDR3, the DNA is TGTGCCAGCAGTACCGGGACAGGGATCTACGAGCAGTACTTC. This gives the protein CASSTGTGIYEQYF.